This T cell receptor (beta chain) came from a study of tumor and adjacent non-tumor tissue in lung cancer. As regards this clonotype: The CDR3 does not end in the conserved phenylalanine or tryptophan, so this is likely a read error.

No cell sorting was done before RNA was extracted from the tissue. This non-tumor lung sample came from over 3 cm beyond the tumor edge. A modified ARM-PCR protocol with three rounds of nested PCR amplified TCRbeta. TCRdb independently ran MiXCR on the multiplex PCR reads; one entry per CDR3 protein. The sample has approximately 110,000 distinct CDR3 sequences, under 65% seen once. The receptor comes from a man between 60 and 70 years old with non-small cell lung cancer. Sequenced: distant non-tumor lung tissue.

CDR3 loop: CASGSAGTPQEAQYL. The DNA of the CDR3 is TGTGCTAGTGGTTCGGCCGGGACACCCCAAGAGGCCCAGTACTTA. J is TRBJ2-5 and V is TRBV12-5; D may be TRBD1 (6 bases). The CDR3 has 15 residues. CDR1 is LGHNT and CDR2 is FRNRAP in the germline V gene.